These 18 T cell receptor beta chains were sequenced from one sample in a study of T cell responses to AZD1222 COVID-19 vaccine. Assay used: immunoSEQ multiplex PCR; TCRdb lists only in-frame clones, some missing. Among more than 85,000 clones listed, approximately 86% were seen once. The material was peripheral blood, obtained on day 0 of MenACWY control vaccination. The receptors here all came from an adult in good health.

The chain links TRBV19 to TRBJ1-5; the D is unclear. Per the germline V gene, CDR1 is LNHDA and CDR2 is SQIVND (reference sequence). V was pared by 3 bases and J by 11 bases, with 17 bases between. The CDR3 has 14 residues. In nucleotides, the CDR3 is TGTGCCAGTAGTATGCTGGACGTCCTTAGGGCCCAGCATTTT. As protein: CASSMLDVLRAQHF.

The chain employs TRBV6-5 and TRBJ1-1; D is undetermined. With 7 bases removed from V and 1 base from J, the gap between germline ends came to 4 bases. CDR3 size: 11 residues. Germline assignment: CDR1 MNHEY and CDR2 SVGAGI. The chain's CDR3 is CASIENTEAFF. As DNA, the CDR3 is TGTGCCAGCATCGAGAACACTGAAGCTTTCTTT.

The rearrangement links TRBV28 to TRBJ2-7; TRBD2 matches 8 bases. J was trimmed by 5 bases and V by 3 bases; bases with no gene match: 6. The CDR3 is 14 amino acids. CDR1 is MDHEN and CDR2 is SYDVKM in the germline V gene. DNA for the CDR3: TGTGCCAGCAGTTTTGGGACTAGATTCCACGAGCAGTACTTC. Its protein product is CASSFGTRFHEQYF.

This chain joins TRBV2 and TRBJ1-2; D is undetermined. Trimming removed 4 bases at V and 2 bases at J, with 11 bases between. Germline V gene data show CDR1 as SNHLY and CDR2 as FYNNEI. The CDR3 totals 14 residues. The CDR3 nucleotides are TGTGCCAGCAGTGCTGTCAGCACCAACTATGGCTACACCTTC. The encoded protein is CASSAVSTNYGYTF. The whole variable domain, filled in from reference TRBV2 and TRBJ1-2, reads EPEVTQTPSHQVTQMGQEVILRCVPISNHLYFYWYRQILGQKVEFLVSFYNNEISEKSEIFDDQFSVERPDGSNFTLKIRSTKLEDSAMYFCASSAVSTNYGYTFGSGTRLTVV.

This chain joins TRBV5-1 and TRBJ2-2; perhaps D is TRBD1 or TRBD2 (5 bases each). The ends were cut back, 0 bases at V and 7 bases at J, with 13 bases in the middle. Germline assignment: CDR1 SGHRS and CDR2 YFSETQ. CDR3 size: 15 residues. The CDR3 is CASSLAMGTGGELFF. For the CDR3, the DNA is TGCGCCAGCAGCTTGGCCATGGGGACGGGCGGGGAGCTGTTTTTT.

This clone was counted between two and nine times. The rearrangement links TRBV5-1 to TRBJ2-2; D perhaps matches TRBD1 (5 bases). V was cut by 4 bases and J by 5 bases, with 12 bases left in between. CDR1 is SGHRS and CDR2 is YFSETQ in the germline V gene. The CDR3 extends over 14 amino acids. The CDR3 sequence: CASSPETGTGELFF. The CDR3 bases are TGCGCCAGCAGCCCGGAAACAGGAACCGGGGAGCTGTTTTTT.

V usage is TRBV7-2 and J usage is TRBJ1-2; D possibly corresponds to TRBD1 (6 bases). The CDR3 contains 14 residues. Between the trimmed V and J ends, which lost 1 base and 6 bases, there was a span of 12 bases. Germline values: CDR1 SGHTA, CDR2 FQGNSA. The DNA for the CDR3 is TGTGCCAGCAGCTTAGAATGGGGGCCGGATGGCTACACCTTC. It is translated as CASSLEWGPDGYTF.

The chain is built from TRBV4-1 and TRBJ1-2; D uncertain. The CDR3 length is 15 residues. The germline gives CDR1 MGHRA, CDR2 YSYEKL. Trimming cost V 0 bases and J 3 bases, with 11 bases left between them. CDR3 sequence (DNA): TGCGCCAGCAGCCAAGATGTCCGCTTAGACTATGGCTACACCTTC. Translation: CASSQDVRLDYGYTF.

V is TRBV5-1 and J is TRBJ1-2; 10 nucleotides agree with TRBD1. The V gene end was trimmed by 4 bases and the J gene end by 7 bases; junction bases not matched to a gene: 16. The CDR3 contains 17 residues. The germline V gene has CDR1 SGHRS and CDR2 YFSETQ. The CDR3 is CASSRGDRGEGIGGYTF. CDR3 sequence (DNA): TGCGCCAGCAGCCGAGGGGACAGGGGAGAAGGCATTGGTGGCTACACCTTC.

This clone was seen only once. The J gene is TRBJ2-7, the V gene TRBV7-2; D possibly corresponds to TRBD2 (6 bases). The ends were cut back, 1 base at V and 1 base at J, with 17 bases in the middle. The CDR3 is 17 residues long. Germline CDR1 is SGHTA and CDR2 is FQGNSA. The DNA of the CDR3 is TGTGCCAGCAGCTTAGGGGTGGACTGGAGGGCTTCCTACGAGCAGTACTTC. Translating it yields CASSLGVDWRASYEQYF.

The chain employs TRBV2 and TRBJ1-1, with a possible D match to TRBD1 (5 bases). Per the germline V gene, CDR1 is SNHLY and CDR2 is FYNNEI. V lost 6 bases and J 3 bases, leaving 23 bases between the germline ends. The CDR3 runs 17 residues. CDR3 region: CASRPAPLVGGYTEAFF. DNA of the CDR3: TGTGCCAGCAGGCCCGCCCCTCTCGTTGGGGGGTACACTGAAGCTTTCTTT. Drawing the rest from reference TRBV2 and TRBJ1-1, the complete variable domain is EPEVTQTPSHQVTQMGQEVILRCVPISNHLYFYWYRQILGQKVEFLVSFYNNEISEKSEIFDDQFSVERPDGSNFTLKIRSTKLEDSAMYFCASRPAPLVGGYTEAFFGQGTRLTVV.

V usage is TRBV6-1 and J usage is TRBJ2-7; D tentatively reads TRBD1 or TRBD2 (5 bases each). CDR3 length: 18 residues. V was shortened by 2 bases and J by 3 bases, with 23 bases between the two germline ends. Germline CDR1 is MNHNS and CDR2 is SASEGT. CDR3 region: CASSEISMGRRGVYEQYF. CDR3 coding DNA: TGTGCCAGCAGTGAAATTAGTATGGGGCGCCGAGGGGTCTACGAGCAGTACTTC.

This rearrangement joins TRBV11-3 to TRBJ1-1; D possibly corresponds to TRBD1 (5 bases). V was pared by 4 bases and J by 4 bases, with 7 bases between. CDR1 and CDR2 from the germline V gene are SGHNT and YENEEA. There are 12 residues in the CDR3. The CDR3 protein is CASSSGGTEAFF. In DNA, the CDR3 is TGTGCCAGCAGCTCTGGGGGCACTGAAGCTTTCTTT. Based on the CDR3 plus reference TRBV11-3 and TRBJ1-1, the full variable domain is EAGVVQSPRYKIIEKKQPVAFWCNPISGHNTLYWYLQNLGQGPELLIRYENEEAVDDSQLPKDRFSAERLKGVDSTLKIQPAELGDSAVYLCASSSGGTEAFFGQGTRLTVV.

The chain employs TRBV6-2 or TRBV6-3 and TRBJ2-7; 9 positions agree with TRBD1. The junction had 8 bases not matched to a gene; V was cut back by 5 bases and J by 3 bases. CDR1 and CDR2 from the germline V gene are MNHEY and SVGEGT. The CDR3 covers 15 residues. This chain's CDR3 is CASSTPGTGLYEQYF. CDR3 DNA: TGTGCCAGCAGTACACCTGGGACAGGGCTCTACGAGCAGTACTTC.

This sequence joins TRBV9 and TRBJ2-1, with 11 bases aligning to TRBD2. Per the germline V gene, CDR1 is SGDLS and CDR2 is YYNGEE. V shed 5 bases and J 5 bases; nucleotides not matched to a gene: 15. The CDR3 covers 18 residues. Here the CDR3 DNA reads TGTGCCAGCAGGGGAACAATAAAGGGACTAGCGGAAAACAATGAGCAGTTCTTC. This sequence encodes CASRGTIKGLAENNEQFF.

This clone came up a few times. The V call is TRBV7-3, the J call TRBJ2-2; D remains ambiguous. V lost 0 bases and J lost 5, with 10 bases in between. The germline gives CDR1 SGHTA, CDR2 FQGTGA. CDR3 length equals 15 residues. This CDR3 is CASSLTSMGTGELFF. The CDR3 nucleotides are TGTGCCAGCAGCTTAACGTCAATGGGGACCGGGGAGCTGTTTTTT.

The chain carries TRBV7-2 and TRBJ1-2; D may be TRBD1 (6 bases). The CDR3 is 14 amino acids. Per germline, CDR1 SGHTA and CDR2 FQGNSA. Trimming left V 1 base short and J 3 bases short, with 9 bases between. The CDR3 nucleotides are TGTGCCAGCAGCTTAGTAAGGACAGACTATGGCTACACCTTC. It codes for CASSLVRTDYGYTF.

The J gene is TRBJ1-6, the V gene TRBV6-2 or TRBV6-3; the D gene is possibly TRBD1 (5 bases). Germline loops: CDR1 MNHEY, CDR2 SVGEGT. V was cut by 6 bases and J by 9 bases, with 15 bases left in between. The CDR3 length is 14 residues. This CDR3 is CASSPGTWTSPLHF. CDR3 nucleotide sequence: TGTGCCAGCAGCCCCGGGACGTGGACTTCACCCCTCCACTTT.